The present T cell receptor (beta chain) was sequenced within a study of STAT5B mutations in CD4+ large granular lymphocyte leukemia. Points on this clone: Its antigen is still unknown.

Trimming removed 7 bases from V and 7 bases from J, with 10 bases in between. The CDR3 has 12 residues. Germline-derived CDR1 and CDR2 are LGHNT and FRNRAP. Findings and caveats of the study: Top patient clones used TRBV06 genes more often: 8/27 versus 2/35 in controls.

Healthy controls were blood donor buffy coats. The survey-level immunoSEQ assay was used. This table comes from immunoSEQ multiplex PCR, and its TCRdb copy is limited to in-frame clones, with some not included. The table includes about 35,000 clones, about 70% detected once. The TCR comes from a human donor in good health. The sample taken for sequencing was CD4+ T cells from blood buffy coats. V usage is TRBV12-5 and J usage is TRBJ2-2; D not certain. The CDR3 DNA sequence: TGTGCTAGTGCCCCCCACGTCGGGGAGCTGTTTTTT. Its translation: CASAPHVGELFF.